Presented here are 26 T cell receptor beta chains from one specimen sequenced in a study of STAT3 mutations in large granular lymphocyte leukemia. General study results and limits: In T-cell large granular lymphocyte leukemia, about half of patients showed multiple immunodominant subclonotypes.

Their antigen targets remain unknown. The protocol was immunoSEQ multiplex PCR, while the TCRdb copy is restricted to in-frame clones and leaves out a portion. Of around 7,800 clones listed, 91% are singletons. Material: peripheral blood mononuclear cells. The receptor source for this set is a man over 45 with T-cell large granular lymphocyte leukemia. Some clones in this sample may be carry-over from other donors' samples.

This CDR3 reads CASSEPAGRNSPLHF. The CDR3 nucleotides are TGTGCCAGCAGTGAACCCGCCGGGCGTAATTCACCCCTCCACTTT. The chain has TRBV6-1 and TRBJ1-6; D remains unclear. From germline, CDR1 is MNHNS and CDR2 SASEGT. V lost 2 bases to trimming and J lost 6 bases, with 11 bases between them. The CDR3 has 15 amino acids.

J is TRBJ2-3 and V is TRBV5-4; D unclear. The germline gives CDR1 SGHNT, CDR2 YYREEE (reference sequence). This CDR3 has 12 amino acids. The V and J ends lost 0 bases and 8 bases respectively, with 7 bases between them. CDR3 sequence: CASSLAARTQYF. DNA of the CDR3: TGTGCCAGCAGCTTGGCCGCTCGTACGCAGTATTTT.

The table lists this clone with a few counts. CDR3 in amino acids: CASSPRAGANTGELFF. The CDR3 DNA reads as TGTGCCAGCAGCCCCCGGGCAGGAGCGAACACCGGGGAGCTGTTTTTT. The V gene is TRBV13, the J gene TRBJ2-2; D is unclear. Trimming stripped 5 bases from V and 0 bases from J, with 13 bases between. Germline CDR1 is PRHDT and CDR2 is FYEKMQ (reference sequence). This CDR3 has 16 amino acids.

The gene calls are TRBV10-3 and TRBJ1-4; no definite D call. This CDR3 is 14 amino acids long. CDR1 is ENHRY and CDR2 is SYGVKD in the germline V gene. Trimming cost V 2 bases and J 8 bases, with 12 bases left between them. The CDR3 reads CAISEGELGEKLFF. The CDR3, as DNA: TGTGCCATCAGTGAGGGGGAACTTGGAGAAAAACTGTTTTTT.

The V and J genes are TRBV5-4 and TRBJ2-3; 9 nucleotides agree with TRBD2. This CDR3 is 15 amino acids long. Looked up from germline, CDR1 is SGHNT and CDR2 is YYREEE (reference sequence). Trimming at V came to 0 bases and at J to 4 bases, leaving 3 bases not matched to a gene. CDR3: CASSLGGTSPDTQYF. The CDR3 DNA reads as TGTGCCAGCAGCTTGGGTGGGACTAGCCCAGATACGCAGTATTTT.

This clone appeared a single time. CDR3 sequence reads: CASSQEFLDTVYEQYF. As DNA, the CDR3 is TGTGCCAGCAGCCAAGAGTTCCTGGACACCGTATACGAGCAGTACTTC. The chain couples TRBV4-2 to TRBJ2-7; a possible D gene is TRBD1 (5 bases). V lost 0 bases and J lost 4, with 16 bases in between. The CDR3 loop spans 16 amino acids. Germline lookup yields CDR1 LGHNA and CDR2 YNFKEQ.

This chain uses TRBV2 with TRBJ1-4, with unresolved D. This CDR3 contains 12 residues. Germline CDR1 and CDR2: SNHLY and FYNNEI. Trimming cost V 6 bases and J 6 bases, with 8 bases left between them. In DNA, the CDR3 is TGTGCCAGCAGGTACCTCGATGAAAAACTGTTTTTT. Its protein product is CASRYLDEKLFF.

The chain joins TRBV28 to TRBJ1-3; no definite D call. CDR1 is MDHEN, CDR2 SYDVKM, per germline. The V end lost 2 bases, the J end lost 8 bases, and 7 bases lay between the germline ends. The CDR3 spans 12 residues. DNA for the CDR3: TGTGCCAGCAGTTTACCTAAAGACACCATATATTTT. Translation: CASSLPKDTIYF.

The chain recombines TRBV5-1 with TRBJ2-1; TRBD2 aligns across 9 bases. This CDR3 spans 18 amino acids. The germline gives CDR1 SGHRS, CDR2 YFSETQ. V lost 1 base and J lost 5; bases outside the gene matches: 13. The CDR3 is CASSLWGPGGRANNEQFF. The DNA of the CDR3 is TGCGCCAGCAGCTTGTGGGGGCCCGGCGGGAGGGCCAACAATGAGCAGTTCTTC.

The genes are TRBV11-2 and TRBJ1-1; tentatively, D is TRBD1 (6 bases). The CDR3 consists of 14 residues. V was cut by 6 bases and J by 6 bases, with 17 bases left in between. Germline-derived CDR1 and CDR2 are SGHAT and FQNNGV. The CDR3 nucleotides read TGTGCCAGCAGACAAACAGGGAGAAGAGCTGAAGCTTTCTTT. This translates into CASRQTGRRAEAFF. Variable domain in full (rest from reference TRBV11-2 and TRBJ1-1): EAGVAQSPRYKIIEKRQSVAFWCNPISGHATLYWYQQILGQGPKLLIQFQNNGVVDDSQLPKDRFSAERLKGVDSTLKIQPAKLEDSAVYLCASRQTGRRAEAFFGQGTRLTVV.

The V call is TRBV7-2, the J call TRBJ2-4; the D is unclear. V lost 10 bases and J 0 bases, leaving 10 bases between the germline ends. In germline, CDR1 is SGHTA, CDR2 FQGNSA. The CDR3 sequence is 13 residues long. The CDR3 region has the DNA TGTGCCACATCCGAAGGAGCCAAAAACATTCAGTACTTC. This translates into CATSEGAKNIQYF.

The CDR3 here is CASSLLGGNQPQHF. Here the CDR3 DNA reads TGCGCCAGCAGCTTGTTAGGGGGCAATCAGCCCCAGCATTTT. J is TRBJ1-5 and V is TRBV5-1, with D maybe TRBD1 (5 bases). Per the germline V gene, CDR1 is SGHRS and CDR2 is YFSETQ. This CDR3 has 14 amino acids. V lost 1 base and J lost 2, with 7 bases in between.

The CDR3 sequence: CASSQGARTGTGEKLFF. Here the CDR3 DNA reads TGCGCCAGCAGCCAAGGAGCTAGGACAGGGACGGGTGAAAAACTGTTTTTT. The chain uses TRBV4-1 and TRBJ1-4; 8 nucleotides align to TRBD1. The CDR3 is made up of 17 amino acids. Germline CDR1 reads MGHRA; CDR2 reads YSYEKL. V shed 1 base and J 7 bases; nucleotides not matched to a gene: 11.

This chain connects TRBV10-3 to TRBJ1-5; D perhaps matches TRBD1 (5 bases). CDR1 and CDR2 (germline): ENHRY, SYGVKD. This CDR3 is 13 amino acids long. With 4 bases removed from V and 7 bases from J, the gap between germline ends came to 11 bases. CDR3 sequence: CAISGDQGQPQHF. The CDR3 region has the DNA TGTGCCATCAGTGGAGATCAGGGCCAGCCCCAGCATTTT.

V usage is TRBV7-8 and J usage is TRBJ2-7; 7 bases are a match to TRBD2. Germline V gives CDR1 SGHVS, CDR2 FQNEAQ. This CDR3 region has 15 residues. V lost 2 bases, J lost 5 bases, and 9 bases stayed unmatched. The CDR3 DNA reads as TGTGCCAGCAGCTTACTTGGGAGGGCCAGCGACGAGCAGTACTTC. It translates to CASSLLGRASDEQYF.

This chain connects TRBV5-1 to TRBJ2-2, with TRBD2 as a possible D gene (5 bases). The ends were cut back, 0 bases at V and 2 bases at J, with 5 bases in the middle. The CDR3 is 14 residues long. Germline V gene sequence: CDR1 SGHRS, CDR2 YFSETQ. The CDR3 sequence: CASSLGTNTGELFF. Written as DNA, the CDR3 is TGCGCCAGCAGCTTGGGGACTAACACCGGGGAGCTGTTTTTT.

A few counts support this clone. The chain uses TRBV27 and TRBJ2-7, with D perhaps TRBD1 (5 bases). The CDR3 consists of 12 residues. In germline, CDR1 is MNHEY, CDR2 SMNVEV (reference sequence). V was pared by 7 bases and J by 3 bases, with 10 bases between. In DNA, the CDR3 is TGTGCCAGCATGTCAAGGGGCTACGAGCAGTACTTC. It translates to CASMSRGYEQYF.

The V call is TRBV19, the J call TRBJ2-1, with a tentative D call TRBD2 (5 bases). Germline V gene data show CDR1 as LNHDA and CDR2 as SQIVND (reference sequence). The CDR3 contains 14 residues. V dropped 2 bases and J dropped 2 bases, with 7 bases sitting between them. The CDR3 reads CASSIRRAYNEQFF. The CDR3 DNA reads TGTGCCAGTAGTATAAGGCGGGCCTACAATGAGCAGTTCTTC.

This chain links TRBV29-1 with TRBJ2-2; D call uncertain. Trimming removed 6 bases at V and 0 bases at J, with 11 bases between. CDR3 length: 14 amino acids. CDR1 SQVTM and CDR2 ANQGSEA come from the germline V gene. The CDR3 DNA sequence: TGCAGCGTAGCCCACAGACCGAACACCGGGGAGCTGTTTTTT. This gives the protein CSVAHRPNTGELFF.

The rearrangement joins TRBV18 to TRBJ2-2; D is unresolved. The germline V gene encodes CDR1 KGHSH and CDR2 LQKENI. The CDR3 extends over 15 amino acids. The V gene lost 3 bases and the J gene lost 5 bases, with 13 bases spanning the gap. Here the CDR3 DNA reads TGTGCCAGCTCACCCATGGATGATGGGACCGGGGAGCTGTTTTTT. Translated, it gives CASSPMDDGTGELFF. The complete variable domain, with remaining parts taken from reference TRBV18 and TRBJ2-2, reads NAGVMQNPRHLVRRRGQEARLRCSPMKGHSHVYWYRQLPEEGLKFMVYLQKENIIDESGMPKERFSAEFPKEGPSILRIQQVVRGDSAAYFCASSPMDDGTGELFFGEGSRLTVL.

The V gene is TRBV6-4, the J gene TRBJ2-2, with a possible D match to TRBD1 (6 bases). This CDR3 has 14 residues. The V end was cut by 3 bases, the J end by 3 bases, with 8 bases between. CDR1 is MRHNA and CDR2 is SNTAGT in the germline V gene. As DNA, the CDR3 is TGTGCCAGCAGTGAAACAGGGTACACCGGGGAGCTGTTTTTT. Amino acid sequence: CASSETGYTGELFF.

The rearrangement links TRBV5-1 to TRBJ2-7, with 7 nucleotides matching TRBD1. V gave up 6 bases and J gave up 3 bases; unmatched junction bases: 6. Looked up from germline, CDR1 is SGHRS and CDR2 is YFSETQ. The CDR3 covers 13 residues. CDR3 DNA: TGCGCCAGCAAGGGTCCAGGGGGCTACGAGCAGTACTTC. Translated, it gives CASKGPGGYEQYF. The entire variable domain, with the rest obtained from reference TRBV5-1 and TRBJ2-7, is as follows: KAGVTQTPRYLIKTRGQQVTLSCSPISGHRSVSWYQQTPGQGLQFLFEYFSETQRNKGNFPGRFSGRQFSNSRSEMNVSTLELGDSALYLCASKGPGGYEQYFGPGTRLTVT.

The V call is TRBV27, the J call TRBJ2-1; no reliable D call. This CDR3 is 11 amino acids long. Trimming left V 10 bases short and J 4 bases short, with 8 bases between. Germline CDR1 is MNHEY and CDR2 is SMNVEV (reference sequence). CDR3 residues: CATTRYNEQFF. As DNA, the CDR3 is TGTGCCACTACCCGGTACAATGAGCAGTTCTTC.

The chain is built from TRBV10-2 and TRBJ2-3; D is undetermined. Trimming pared 5 bases from V and 4 bases from J, leaving 4 bases between. The CDR3 is 11 amino acids. Per germline, CDR1 WSHSY and CDR2 SAAADI. CDR3 DNA: TGCGCCAGCAGTTTCTCAGATACGCAGTATTTT. Its translation: CASSFSDTQYF.

The CDR3 spells CASTPGTGPINEQFF. CDR3 nucleotide sequence: TGTGCCAGTACCCCCGGGACAGGGCCCATCAATGAGCAGTTCTTC. The chain joins TRBV19 to TRBJ2-1, with 9 bases that match TRBD1. Per the germline V gene, CDR1 is LNHDA and CDR2 is SQIVND (reference sequence). The CDR3 length is 15 residues. The trim removed 7 bases at V and 6 bases at J, leaving 10 bases unmatched.

The chain combines TRBV4-1 with TRBJ1-2, with 7 bases that match TRBD1. The length of the CDR3 is 15 residues. V was clipped by 4 bases and J by 2 bases; unmatched bases: 7. Germline values: CDR1 MGHRA, CDR2 YSYEKL. The CDR3 DNA follows: TGCGCCAGCAGCCCCGACAGGGTATCGAACTATGGCTACACCTTC. Translating gives CASSPDRVSNYGYTF.